Presented here are 25 T cell receptor beta chains from one specimen sequenced in a study of shared clonotypes between healthy human individuals. Sequencing was performed with immunoSEQ multiplex PCR; in TCRdb, only in-frame clones are kept and a portion is missing. This table holds approximately 1.5 million clones, approximately 98.5% found once. The specimen sequenced was naive CD4+ T cells sorted from blood. As to subset: CD45RA+ positively selected. The receptor set was obtained from a man aged 25-45 years in good health.

This clone is a singleton in its sample. The chain carries TRBV18 and TRBJ2-7; 7 nucleotides match TRBD1. This CDR3 has 14 amino acids. V lost 3 bases and J lost 3; bases outside the gene matches: 5. Germline loops: CDR1 KGHSH, CDR2 LQKENI. CDR3 bases: TGTGCCAGCTCACCCGACAGGGCCTACTACGAGCAGTACTTC. This sequence encodes CASSPDRAYYEQYF.

For this clone: At the DNA level, this CDR3 is encoded by other sequences in the same sample as well. V and J are TRBV5-1 and TRBJ2-7; perhaps TRBD1 as D (6 bases). The CDR3 has 15 residues. V lost 0 bases and J 3 bases, leaving 13 bases between the germline ends. The germline CDR1 and CDR2 sequences are SGHRS and YFSETQ. The CDR3: CASSLGPSDSYEQYF. The CDR3 DNA is TGCGCCAGCAGCTTGGGGCCGTCGGACAGCTACGAGCAGTACTTC.

This rearrangement joins TRBV27 to TRBJ2-3; D gene unclear. The CDR3 loop spans 12 amino acids. V lost 6 bases, J lost 0 bases, and 4 bases lay in between. Per the germline V gene, CDR1 is MNHEY and CDR2 is SMNVEV (reference sequence). The CDR3 is CASRASTDTQYF. The CDR3 DNA is TGTGCCAGCAGGGCGAGCACAGATACGCAGTATTTT.

J is TRBJ1-1 and V is TRBV19; 10 bases map to TRBD1. V was pared by 6 bases and J by 7 bases, with 8 bases of the junction left unmatched. Germline V CDR1 and CDR2: LNHDA, SQIVND (reference sequence). The CDR3 has 14 amino acids. The CDR3 reads CASSPLGQGIEAFF. In DNA, the CDR3 is TGTGCCAGTAGCCCCCTGGGACAGGGGATTGAAGCTTTCTTT.

This chain links TRBV18 with TRBJ1-1; D is possibly TRBD1 (6 bases). The V end was cut by 5 bases, the J end by 8 bases, with 21 bases between. This CDR3 spans 15 amino acids. Per germline, CDR1 KGHSH and CDR2 LQKENI. CDR3 DNA: TGTGCCAGCTCATTCGGACAGACTCCCCGGGTAGAAGCTTTCTTT. It is translated as CASSFGQTPRVEAFF.

V is TRBV5-1 and J is TRBJ2-7; no definite D call. CDR3 length equals 17 residues. Germline CDR1 SGHRS, CDR2 YFSETQ. V was clipped by 0 bases and J by 1 base, with 17 bases between them. CDR3: CASSLALRVLGSYEQYF. The CDR3 DNA sequence: TGCGCCAGCAGCTTGGCACTAAGGGTACTCGGTTCCTACGAGCAGTACTTC.

The chain is built from TRBV2 and TRBJ1-3, with 7 bases lining up with TRBD1. V was pared by 10 bases and J by 2 bases, with 14 bases of the junction left unmatched. The germline CDR1 and CDR2 sequences are SNHLY and FYNNEI. This CDR3 has 16 amino acids. CDR3 DNA sequence: TGTGCCACCGTGGGGGACAGACACGCCACTGGAAACACCATATATTTT. As protein: CATVGDRHATGNTIYF.

The chain employs TRBV28 and TRBJ1-5; TRBD1 aligns across 7 bases. The V gene end was trimmed by 8 bases and the J gene end by 5 bases; junction bases not matched to a gene: 9. The CDR3 is 14 amino acids. CDR1 and CDR2 from the germline V gene are MDHEN and SYDVKM. The CDR3 loop reads CASVTGARHQPQHF. CDR3 sequence (DNA): TGTGCCAGCGTCACAGGGGCGAGGCATCAGCCCCAGCATTTT.

The rearrangement uses TRBV6-7 and TRBJ2-2; a weak D match, TRBD1 (5 bases). TRBV6-7 is designated an ORF whose function remains uncertain. The CDR3 covers 15 residues. Trimming removed 6 bases from V and 9 bases from J, with 20 bases in between. This chain's CDR3 is CASRKGWRHAWELFF. CDR3 nucleotide sequence: TGTGCCAGCAGAAAGGGGTGGCGGCATGCCTGGGAGCTGTTTTTT.

The chain recombines TRBV9 with TRBJ2-1, with 9 bases matching TRBD2. CDR1 and CDR2 (germline): SGDLS, YYNGEE. Trimming removed 3 bases from V and 7 bases from J; junction bases left unmatched: 11. The CDR3 contains 16 residues. CDR3 in DNA: TGTGCCAGCAGCGCCAGGGCCCTAGCGGGGACGAATGAGCAGTTCTTC. This encodes CASSARALAGTNEQFF.

V gene TRBV7-3 combines with J gene TRBJ2-4; no clear D gene. Looked up from germline, CDR1 is SGHTA and CDR2 is FQGTGA. The CDR3 consists of 13 residues. V gave up 5 bases and J gave up 0 bases, with 5 bases separating them. CDR3 residues: CASSGLAKNIQYF. The CDR3 DNA follows: TGTGCCAGCAGCGGGCTAGCCAAAAACATTCAGTACTTC. Based on the CDR3 plus reference TRBV7-3 and TRBJ2-4, the full variable domain is GAGVSQTPSNKVTEKGKYVELRCDPISGHTALYWYRQSLGQGPEFLIYFQGTGAADDSGLPNDRFFAVRPEGSVSTLKIQRTERGDSAVYLCASSGLAKNIQYFGAGTRLSVL.

This clone was counted once. The chain couples TRBV5-5 to TRBJ2-2, with TRBD1 matching over 10 bases. Trimming cost V 5 bases and J 2 bases; bases outside gene matches: 9. The germline gives CDR1 SGHKS, CDR2 YYEKEE (reference sequence). The CDR3 runs to 17 residues. The CDR3 protein is CASSSTGQGINTGELFF. The CDR3 DNA is TGTGCCAGCAGTTCGACGGGACAGGGGATTAACACCGGGGAGCTGTTTTTT.

This chain links TRBV28 with TRBJ2-3; 7 bases map to TRBD1. V lost 8 bases to trimming and J lost 6 bases; unmatched junction nucleotides: 14. Germline V gives CDR1 MDHEN, CDR2 SYDVKM. The CDR3 contains 15 residues. CDR3: CASDQTQGLGDTQYF. DNA of the CDR3: TGTGCCAGCGACCAGACACAGGGGTTAGGTGATACGCAGTATTTT.

The CDR3 DNA reads TGTGCCAGCAGCTCCAGGTTTGCCGATGAGCAGTTCTTC. It specifies CASSSRFADEQFF. This chain connects TRBV11-2 to TRBJ2-1; no clear D. CDR1 is SGHAT, CDR2 FQNNGV, per germline. The CDR3 loop spans 13 amino acids. The V end lost 4 bases, the J end lost 8 bases, and 12 bases lay between the germline ends.

The chain links TRBV7-9 to TRBJ1-2; 7 bases are shared with TRBD1. With 1 base clipped from V and 4 bases from J, the junction kept 3 bases outside the gene matches. Germline values: CDR1 SEHNR, CDR2 FQNEAQ (reference sequence). The CDR3 spans 14 residues. In DNA, the CDR3 is TGTGCCAGCAGCTTAGAGGACAGGACCTATGGCTACACCTTC. This gives the protein CASSLEDRTYGYTF.

This clone was seen just once. The chain couples TRBV19 to TRBJ2-7; D may be TRBD1 (5 bases). Trimming cost V 5 bases and J 3 bases, with 11 bases left between them. Germline assignment: CDR1 LNHDA and CDR2 SQIVND (reference sequence). There are 13 residues in the CDR3. The CDR3 DNA follows: TGTGCCAGTAGTCGACAGTATGGCTACGAGCAGTACTTC. This encodes CASSRQYGYEQYF.

The V call is TRBV27, the J call TRBJ1-3; tentatively, D is TRBD1 (5 bases). The CDR3 runs 15 residues. CDR1 and CDR2 (germline): MNHEY, SMNVEV (reference sequence). V lost 3 bases and J lost 0, with 9 bases in between. The CDR3 region has the DNA TGTGCCAGCAGTTTGCGGGGCGCCTCTGGAAACACCATATATTTT. Protein sequence: CASSLRGASGNTIYF.

The chain uses TRBV6-6 and TRBJ2-5; D may be TRBD1 (6 bases). The V and J ends lost 6 bases and 1 base respectively, with 12 bases between them. The CDR3 has 14 residues. Germline CDR1 MNHNY, CDR2 SVGAGI (reference sequence). The CDR3 DNA is TGTGCCAGCAGGGACAGCCAAACCCAAGAGACCCAGTACTTC. Amino acids: CASRDSQTQETQYF.

About this clone itself: The junction differs from germline at one of its ends, possibly a read error. This chain connects TRBV4-2 to TRBJ1-4; 8 nucleotides align to TRBD1. The CDR3 extends over 15 amino acids. Germline lookup yields CDR1 LGHNA and CDR2 YNFKEQ. CDR3 sequence: CASTQGQGGREKLFF. CDR3 sequence (DNA): TGTGCCAGCACCCAAGGACAGGGAGGGAGAGAAAAACTGTTTTTT.

The chain combines TRBV15 with TRBJ2-3, with D perhaps being TRBD1 or TRBD2 (5 bases each). Germline CDR1 LNHNV, CDR2 YYDKDF (reference sequence). This CDR3 contains 19 residues. Trimming took 0 bases from V and 0 from J, leaving 19 bases between them. CDR3 sequence: CATSRDWPGTRDSTDTQYF. Written as DNA, the CDR3 is TGTGCCACCAGCAGAGACTGGCCGGGGACCAGGGATAGCACAGATACGCAGTATTTT.

As DNA, the CDR3 is TGTGCCAGCAGCTTTTGGGACAGCTCCTACGAGCAGTACTTC. Translated: CASSFWDSSYEQYF. The chain recombines TRBV28 with TRBJ2-7, with TRBD1 identical over 7 bases. The CDR3 is 14 residues long. CDR1 MDHEN and CDR2 SYDVKM come from the germline V gene. J was trimmed by 0 bases and V by 6 bases; bases with no gene match: 5.

This clone was recorded only once. The V gene is TRBV10-3, the J gene TRBJ2-3; D gene unclear. The germline V and J ends were trimmed by 6 bases and 0 bases, with 7 bases remaining between them. Looked up from germline, CDR1 is ENHRY and CDR2 is SYGVKD. The CDR3 totals 13 residues. CDR3 in DNA: TGTGCCATCAGCAGCGTTAGCACAGATACGCAGTATTTT. Its translation is CAISSVSTDTQYF.

The V gene is TRBV4-1, the J gene TRBJ2-3; 7 bases are shared with TRBD1. Germline CDR1 reads MGHRA; CDR2 reads YSYEKL. The CDR3 is made up of 11 amino acids. V dropped 10 bases and J dropped 6; count of bases not matched to a gene: 4. CDR3: CANEQGDTQYF. The DNA for the CDR3 is TGCGCCAACGAACAGGGGGATACGCAGTATTTT.

This clone was observed once. CDR3 DNA sequence: TGTGCCAGCAGTTCCCCCCAAGAGACCCAGTACTTC. Its translation: CASSSPQETQYF. The rearrangement joins TRBV6-5 to TRBJ2-5; D is uncertain. Looked up from germline, CDR1 is MNHEY and CDR2 is SVGAGI. The CDR3 runs to 12 residues. V gave up 4 bases and J gave up 1 base, with 4 bases separating them.

This chain joins TRBV4-3 and TRBJ1-5; D not resolved. This CDR3 spans 15 amino acids. CDR1 is LGHNA, CDR2 YSLEER, per germline. The V end lost 0 bases, the J end lost 4 bases, and 10 bases lay between the germline ends. The chain's CDR3 is CASSQDVGINQPQHF. CDR3 in DNA: TGCGCCAGCAGCCAAGACGTGGGGATAAATCAGCCCCAGCATTTT.